Shown below are 32 T cell receptor beta chains from a single sample sequenced in a study of tumor-infiltrating lymphocytes in oesophageal squamous cell carcinoma. TCRdb re-called the PCR reads with MiXCR, one entry per CDR3 protein. The table shows approximately 12,000 distinct CDR3 sequences, with under 60% occurring only once. The sample comprised esophageal tumor tissue. These receptors all stem from a male donor with esophageal squamous cell carcinoma.

The chain uses TRBV6-1 and TRBJ2-3; 8 positions match TRBD1. V dropped 5 bases and J dropped 1; count of bases not matched to a gene: 8. The CDR3 has 16 amino acids. Germline assignment: CDR1 MNHNS and CDR2 SASEGT. The CDR3 DNA reads TGTGCCAGCAGTTACAACAGGGGGATTGGCACAGATACGCAGTATTTT. Protein: CASSYNRGIGTDTQYF.

This clonotype was observed at least ten times. Possible read error: a much larger clone is one base away. This chain links TRBV4-2 with TRBJ2-4, with TRBD2 matching 8 bases. The germline gives CDR1 LGHNA, CDR2 YNFKEQ. This CDR3 is built from 16 residues. Germline trimming cut 1 base from V and 13 bases from J; bases unmatched to any gene: 15. CDR3 DNA: TGTGCCAGCAGCCAAGTCACGGGCGCGGGGGGCGATGAGCAGTACTTC. It codes for CASSQVTGAGGDEQYF.

This clonotype was observed a few times. This chain connects TRBV11-2 to TRBJ2-4, with D possibly matching TRBD2 (6 bases). The J call may be faulty, since TRBJ2-5 better matches the DNA end. CDR3 length equals 15 residues. Germline CDR1 is SGHAT and CDR2 is FQNNGV. Here the CDR3 reads CASRGGSWAQETQYF. For the CDR3, the DNA is TGTGCCAGCAGAGGAGGGAGTTGGGCCCAAGAGACCCAGTACTTC.

The rearrangement joins TRBV7-3 to TRBJ2-5; D remains unclear. Between the trimmed V and J ends, which lost 3 bases and 3 bases, there was a span of 8 bases. This CDR3 has 13 amino acids. Germline V CDR1 and CDR2: SGHTA, FQGTGA. The CDR3 region has the DNA TGTGCCAGCAGCTTCGGCCGCGAAGAGACCCAGTACTTC. It specifies CASSFGREETQYF.

This clonotype occurred once. One junction end disagrees with the germline gene, perhaps due to a read error. The genes are TRBV6-6 and TRBJ2-7; 8 bases map to TRBD1. CDR1 and CDR2 from the germline V gene are MNHNY and SVGAGI (reference sequence). This CDR3 comprises 13 residues. The CDR3 nucleotides are TGTGCCAGCAGTCTCGGACAGGGCTCACCCCTCCACTTC. Translating gives CASSLGQGSPLHF.

The chain employs TRBV6-8 and TRBJ2-4; D may be TRBD2 (5 bases). Trimming left V 7 bases short and J 9 bases short, with 10 bases between. CDR3 length: 11 amino acids. Germline lookup yields CDR1 MNHGY and CDR2 SAAAGT. CDR3 residues: CASKGEGIQYF. The CDR3 DNA is TGTGCCAGCAAGGGAGAGGGCATTCAGTACTTC.

J is TRBJ2-1 and V is TRBV7-6, with D perhaps matching TRBD2 (5 bases). This CDR3 has 12 residues. V lost 5 bases and J 10 bases, leaving 12 bases between the germline ends. CDR1 and CDR2 from the germline V gene are SGHVS and FNYEAQ. Written as DNA, the CDR3 is TGTGCCAGCAGCATCTATCGCGGGGAGCAGTTCTTC. Its translation: CASSIYRGEQFF.

The sample holds a few counts of this clonotype. This chain joins TRBV7-3 and TRBJ2-5; 9 bases line up with TRBD2. TRBJ2-1 matches the DNA end more closely, so the J call is doubtful. The length of the CDR3 is 14 residues. Germline V CDR1 and CDR2: SGHTA, FQGTGA. The DNA of the CDR3 is TGTGCCAGCAGCTTAAGCGGGGGGGGGGCTGAGCAGTTCTTC. It specifies CASSLSGGGAEQFF.

The chain employs TRBV11-3 and TRBJ2-4, with a possible D match to TRBD2 (5 bases). The J call is uncertain, as TRBJ2-1 better fits the DNA end. Germline lookup yields CDR1 SGHNT and CDR2 YENEEA. The CDR3 covers 13 residues. The CDR3 here is CASSFDYHNEQFF. For the CDR3, the DNA is TGTGCCAGCAGCTTTGACTACCACAATGAGCAGTTCTTC.

This clonotype has a count of ten or more. It may be a read error: a sequence one base away is much more abundant. The chain couples TRBV11-3 to TRBJ2-7; weak D call: TRBD2 (5 bases). Between the trimmed V and J ends, which lost 5 bases and 7 bases, there was a span of 21 bases. This CDR3 has 15 amino acids. Germline CDR1 and CDR2: SGHNT and YENEEA. This CDR3 is CASSLRGLDYNEQYF. The CDR3 DNA follows: TGTGCCAGCAGCCTAAGAGGGCTTGACTACAATGAGCAGTACTTC. The full variable domain, its missing parts supplied by reference TRBV11-3 and TRBJ2-7, is EAGVVQSPRYKIIEKKQPVAFWCNPISGHNTLYWYLQNLGQGPELLIRYENEEAVDDSQLPKDRFSAERLKGVDSTLKIQPAELGDSAVYLCASSLRGLDYNEQYFGPGTRLTVT.

The rearrangement uses TRBV7-3 and TRBJ2-1, with no clear D. TRBJ2-5 matches the DNA end more closely, so the J call is doubtful. The germline CDR1 and CDR2 sequences are SGHTA and FQGTGA. CDR3 length: 15 residues. The CDR3 DNA reads TGTGCCAGCAGCTTAGGTGGTGGCTCTCAAGAGACCCAGTACTTC. Its translation is CASSLGGGSQETQYF.

This clonotype was seen a handful of times. The CDR3: CASSFSGGLQETQYF. The CDR3, as DNA: TGTGCCAGCAGCTTTTCAGGGGGGTTGCAGGAGACCCAGTACTTC. The V call is TRBV7-3, the J call TRBJ2-4, with D possibly TRBD1 on 7 matching bases. The J call may be mistaken, given a closer DNA end match to TRBJ2-5. The CDR3 has 15 amino acids. Germline V gives CDR1 SGHTA, CDR2 FQGTGA.

Within the sample, this clonotype is medium-sized. CDR3 nucleotide sequence: TGTGCCAGCAGTTTACAGGGATCTGGGAACATTCAGTACTTC. This sequence encodes CASSLQGSGNIQYF. The J gene is TRBJ2-4, the V gene TRBV27; TRBD1 is a possible D gene (5 bases). Trimming took off 2 bases at V and 7 bases at J, with 12 bases between the two ends. The CDR3 covers 14 residues. Germline V gives CDR1 MNHEY, CDR2 SMNVEV (reference sequence).

This chain's CDR3 is CASSGTGLSNQPQHF. The DNA for the CDR3 is TGTGCCAGCAGTGGGACAGGCCTTAGCAATCAGCCCCAGCATTTT. The genes are TRBV6-6 and TRBJ1-5; 8 bases map to TRBD1. Germline V gene data show CDR1 as MNHNY and CDR2 as SVGAGI (reference sequence). CDR3 size: 15 residues. V was pared by 5 bases and J by 0 bases, with 3 bases of the junction left unmatched.

Turning to this clonotype: Sequence at one end of the junction differs from germline and may be a read error. The chain couples TRBV10-3 to TRBJ2-1, with D perhaps matching TRBD1 (5 bases). CDR3 length equals 18 residues. The V gene's germline CDR1 is ENHRY and CDR2 SYGVKD. DNA of the CDR3: TGTGCCATCAGTGCGACTTCGGACACGAGCTCCTATAATTCACCCCTCCACTTC. This codes for CAISATSDTSSYNSPLHF.

V and J are TRBV12-3 or TRBV12-4 and TRBJ2-1; D gene uncertain. The last part of the DNA fits TRBJ1-2 better; the J call may be wrong. CDR3 size: 11 residues. CDR3 bases: TGTGCCAGCAGCCAGGTCATGGGCTACACCTTC. It encodes CASSQVMGYTF.

This clonotype was found many times. This CDR3 fails to terminate in the conserved phenylalanine or tryptophan, so it likely reflects a read error. It is unclear where the CDR3 begins or ends on the DNA, so no DNA is shown, and the CDR3 is as TCRdb lists it. The V call is TRBV7-8, the J call TRBJ2-6; the table's D gene call, TRBD2, was not cross checked with the DNA. Germline values: CDR1 SGHVS, CDR2 FQNEAQ. The CDR3 has 14 amino acids, counting both end residues. CDR3 residues: CASRTGPYEQYFGA.

The J gene is TRBJ2-5, the V gene TRBV5-6; 7 bases are shared with TRBD2. TRBJ2-7 explains the end of the DNA better; the J call may be wrong. CDR1 and CDR2 (germline): SGHDT, YYEEEE. CDR3 size: 16 residues. The CDR3 region is CASSSPGGGSSYEQYF. In DNA form, the CDR3 reads TGTGCCAGCAGCTCCCCAGGCGGGGGAAGCTCCTACGAGCAGTACTTC.

In DNA, the CDR3 is TGTGCCAGCACCCTCTTAGGGGGGACCCAGTTCTTC. Translation gives CASTLLGGTQFF. The rearrangement uses TRBV7-9 and TRBJ2-4; the D call may be TRBD1 or TRBD2 (6 bases each). The DNA end lines up better with TRBJ2-1; the J call may be wrong. This CDR3 region has 12 residues. From germline, CDR1 is SEHNR and CDR2 FQNEAQ (reference sequence).

Ten or more counts support this clonotype. The chain employs TRBV28 and TRBJ1-5; 7 bases align to TRBD1. The junction had 1 base not matched to a gene; V was cut back by 4 bases and J by 4 bases. The germline V gene has CDR1 MDHEN and CDR2 SYDVKM. This CDR3 region has 13 residues. The CDR3 nucleotides are TGTGCCAGCAGTTGGGACAGAAATCAGCCCCAGCATTTT. Protein product: CASSWDRNQPQHF.

This chain joins TRBV7-2 and TRBJ2-7, with D perhaps TRBD1 (5 bases). Per germline, CDR1 SGHTA and CDR2 FQGNSA. CDR3 length equals 15 residues. Trimming pared 3 bases from V and 6 bases from J, leaving 18 bases between. The CDR3 nucleotides are TGTGCCAGCAGCTTGTCAGAGCAGGGCGTCTCCGAGCAGTACTTC. The encoded protein is CASSLSEQGVSEQYF. The full variable domain, completed using reference TRBV7-2 and TRBJ2-7, is GAGVSQSPSNKVTEKGKDVELRCDPISGHTALYWYRQSLGQGLEFLIYFQGNSAPDKSGLPSDRFSAERTGGSVSTLTIQRTQQEDSAVYLCASSLSEQGVSEQYFGPGTRLTVT.

As regards this clonotype: It is likely a read error, because the conserved phenylalanine at the end of the CDR3 is missing. The limits of the CDR3 on the DNA are not certain, so only TCRdb's listed CDR3 is given. This chain connects TRBV5-6 to TRBJ2-1. The CDR3 is 14 residues long, counting both termini. In germline, CDR1 is SGHDT, CDR2 YYEEEE. This CDR3 is CASKRGELIYTFGS.

Regarding this clonotype: The CDR3 carries no conserved terminal phenylalanine or tryptophan, so it likely arises from a read error. No DNA is shown, since the ends of the CDR3 on it are uncertain; the CDR3 is the one TCRdb lists. The chain couples TRBV6-1 to TRBJ2-4. Both ends counted, the CDR3 spans 8 residues. CDR1 is MNHNS, CDR2 SASEGT, per germline. The chain's CDR3 is CASSESGA.

This clonotype was seen more than once but under ten times. The chain is built from TRBV7-9 and TRBJ1-4; D may be TRBD1 (5 bases). Germline V CDR1 and CDR2: SEHNR, FQNEAQ (reference sequence). The germline V and J ends were trimmed by 1 base and 7 bases, with 13 bases remaining between them. The length of the CDR3 is 15 residues. This chain's CDR3 is CASSLGGRTGEKLFF. CDR3 DNA sequence: TGTGCCAGCAGCTTAGGGGGACGGACGGGTGAAAAACTGTTTTTT.

The chain couples TRBV9 to TRBJ2-2; 8 bases fit TRBD1. The length of the CDR3 is 16 residues. Germline V lookup: CDR1 SGDLS, CDR2 YYNGEE. Germline trimming cut 0 bases from V and 4 bases from J; bases unmatched to any gene: 5. The CDR3 DNA reads TGTGCCAGCAGCGTAGGGACAGGGTCATTCACCGGGGAGCTGTTTTTT. Amino acid sequence: CASSVGTGSFTGELFF.

V gene TRBV7-6 combines with J gene TRBJ2-5; 7 bases align to TRBD1. The DNA end favors TRBJ2-7, so the J call may be wrong. CDR1 is SGHVS, CDR2 FNYEAQ, per germline. This CDR3 spans 14 amino acids. CDR3 protein: CASSLRQGAYEQYF. The CDR3, as DNA: TGTGCCAGCAGCCTTCGACAGGGAGCCTACGAGCAGTACTTC.

V is TRBV6-2 or TRBV6-3 and J is TRBJ2-3; possible D gene TRBD1, 5 bases. CDR1 and CDR2 from the germline V gene are MNHEY and SVGEGT. The CDR3 totals 15 residues. V lost 4 bases, J lost 2 bases, and 13 bases lay in between. Here the CDR3 reads CASSLQDTVTDTQYF. The CDR3, as DNA: TGTGCCAGCAGTTTACAGGACACCGTCACAGATACGCAGTATTTT.

This clonotype appeared many times. The CDR3 sequence is CASSLRTGKHNEQYF. The CDR3, as DNA: TGTGCCAGCAGCTTAAGGACAGGGAAGCACAATGAGCAGTACTTC. The V call is TRBV7-2, the J call TRBJ2-1; TRBD1 matches at 8 bases. The closer fit of TRBJ2-7 to the DNA end suggests the J call may be wrong. Germline CDR1 SGHTA, CDR2 FQGNSA. The CDR3 loop spans 15 amino acids.

Only a few counts were recorded for this clonotype. No DNA is shown, since the ends of the CDR3 on it are uncertain; the CDR3 is the one TCRdb lists. The chain has TRBV10-1 and TRBJ2-6; the table's D call, TRBD1, has no DNA check behind it. The CDR3 extends over 16 residues, inclusive of both ends. Germline assignment: CDR1 WNHNN and CDR2 SYGVQD (reference sequence). CDR3 region: CASRTGTGGSRAVLRF.

The rearrangement joins TRBV7-9 to TRBJ2-5, with 11 nucleotides matching TRBD1. The CDR3 extends over 16 amino acids. V shed 5 bases and J 5 bases; nucleotides not matched to a gene: 10. Looked up from germline, CDR1 is SEHNR and CDR2 is FQNEAQ (reference sequence). The CDR3 coding sequence is TGTGCCAGCAGCCCCGGGACAGGGGGACTGAGGGAGACCCAGTACTTC. This gives the protein CASSPGTGGLRETQYF. Looking up the rest from reference TRBV7-9 and TRBJ2-5 gives the full variable domain: DTGVSQNPRHKITKRGQNVTFRCDPISEHNRLYWYRQTLGQGPEFLTYFQNEAQLEKSRLLSDRFSAERPKGSFSTLEIQRTEQGDSAMYLCASSPGTGGLRETQYFGPGTRLLVL.

V is TRBV7-3 and J is TRBJ2-1; TRBD2 agrees at 7 bases. Germline assignment: CDR1 SGHTA and CDR2 FQGTGA. V shed 5 bases and J 2 bases; nucleotides not matched to a gene: 6. The CDR3 loop spans 15 amino acids. The CDR3 DNA reads TGTGCCAGCAGCCCCAGCGGGGATACCTACAATGAGCAGTTCTTC. This sequence encodes CASSPSGDTYNEQFF.

The CDR3 spells CASSLARGRLTDTQYF. In nucleotides, the CDR3 is TGTGCCAGCAGCTTAGCAAGGGGGCGGCTCACAGATACGCAGTATTTT. The chain carries TRBV7-9 and TRBJ2-3; 7 nucleotides agree with TRBD1. This CDR3 region has 16 residues. J was trimmed by 2 bases and V by 0 bases; bases with no gene match: 5. Germline V gene lookup returns CDR1 SEHNR and CDR2 FQNEAQ (reference sequence).